A single T cell receptor (beta chain) is shown here with its context. Its antigen remains unknown. This record comes from a study of response to subunit inactivated influenza vaccine. In germline, CDR1 is SNHLY, CDR2 FYNNEI. The CDR3 runs to 14 residues. Trimming cost V 5 bases and J 8 bases, with 16 bases left between them. TCRdb itself ran the RT-PCR reads through MiXCR, one entry per CDR3 protein. The data hold around 580,000 distinct CDR3 sequences, with over 9.5% observed a single time. Study conclusions and caveats: After each seasonal influenza vaccination, few new T cells are recruited, the authors suggested.

The rearrangement joins TRBV2 to TRBJ2-1, with D tentatively TRBD1 (6 bases). The TCR comes from a man aged 45-65 years who received an inactivated influenza vaccine. Specimen: PBMCs from blood, collected on the day of vaccination. This CDR3 is CASSLSRDIDEQFF. In DNA form, the CDR3 reads TGTGCCAGCAGTCTCTCCAGGGACATCGATGAGCAGTTCTTC.